This passage covers 3 T cell receptor beta chains from one sample sequenced in a study of immune heterogeneity within non-small cell lung tumors. Multiplex PCR amplified TCR beta CDR3 with 32 V and 13 J primers. Via MiXCR, TCRdb re-called the multiplex PCR reads, giving one row per CDR3 protein. The table lists about 15,000 distinct CDR3 sequences, 25% to 35% of them singletons, with about 4.2% in the top ten. Template input, which was bulk tumor genomic DNA, totaled 600 ng per sample. Each primary tumor yielded several biopsies, collected far apart from one another at surgery. Those enrolled were patients newly diagnosed with untreated non-small cell lung cancer and undergoing curative surgery. Sequencing was done on a sample of lung tumor tissue. These receptors originate from a man aged 40-55 years with non-small cell lung cancer.

As regards this clonotype: This may stem from a read error, because a much larger clone lies one nucleotide away. The CDR3 does not close with the conserved phenylalanine or tryptophan, likely indicating a read error. This chain links TRBV10-3 with TRBJ2-2, with TRBD1 matching over 10 bases. Germline CDR1 is ENHRY and CDR2 is SYGVKD. CDR3 length: 13 amino acids. V dropped 10 bases and J dropped 6; count of bases not matched to a gene: 5. The CDR3: CATTDRGPGELFS. Here the CDR3 DNA reads TGTGCCACCACCGACAGGGGGCCCGGGGAGCTGTTTTCT.

This clonotype was seen ten or more times. The chain joins TRBV18 to TRBJ2-7; the D call may be TRBD1 or TRBD2 (7 bases each). The V gene lost 3 bases and the J gene lost 4 bases, with 13 bases spanning the gap. Looked up from germline, CDR1 is KGHSH and CDR2 is LQKENI. CDR3 length: 14 amino acids. The CDR3 sequence: CASSPSRGGYEQYF. The CDR3 coding sequence is TGTGCCAGCTCACCTTCCAGGGGGGGTTACGAGCAGTACTTC.

J is TRBJ2-2 and V is TRBV10-3, with D uncertain. The CDR3 contains 16 residues. Trimming shortened V by 0 bases and J by 0 bases, and 8 bases separated the two germline ends. The germline gives CDR1 ENHRY, CDR2 SYGVKD. CDR3 sequence: CAISESGYANTGELFF. CDR3 nucleotides: TGTGCCATCAGTGAGTCTGGCTATGCGAACACCGGGGAGCTGTTTTTT.